The rows below give T cell receptor beta chains drawn from one sample of a study of T cell changes during pregnancy in multiple sclerosis. Sequenced by immunoSEQ multiplex PCR; TCRdb stores in-frame clones only, minus some. This sample has approximately 88,000 clones, with just under 95% found just once. Here the sequenced sample was peripheral blood, taken in the first trimester of pregnancy. The receptors derive from a female donor with multiple sclerosis, enrolled in a pregnancy study. CDR3s include the opening cysteine and the closing phenylalanine or tryptophan. D genes are given only for firm matches. A row's size may be missing; if present it is once, few, many or a size class.

TRBV5-5,14,TRBD1,TRBJ2-7,NA,TGTGCCAGCAGCCGTACAGGGGGAGGATACGAGCAGTACTTC,CASSRTGGGYEQYF
TRBV6-4,14,NA,TRBJ1-1,NA,TGTGCCAGCAGCCAAATCTCGGGGGACACTGAAGCTTTCTTT,CASSQISGDTEAFF
TRBV30,13,NA,TRBJ2-5,once,TGTGCCTGGAGTGGGGGCTACCAAGAGACCCAGTACTTC,CAWSGGYQETQYF
TRBV18,15,NA,TRBJ1-2,once,TGTGCCAGCTCACCAGAGGCCGGCGCTAACTATGGCTACACCTTC,CASSPEAGANYGYTF
TRBV29-1,12,NA,TRBJ2-7,NA,TGCAGCGTTGCATCCGAGTCGTACGAGCAGTACTTC,CSVASESYEQYF
TRBV5-6,14,NA,TRBJ1-2,NA,TGTGCCAGCAGCTTACATACAGGGAACTATGGCTACACCTTC,CASSLHTGNYGYTF
TRBV7-3,15,TRBD2,TRBJ2-7,NA,TGTGCCAGCAGCTTAATTCGACTAGCCAAGCACGAGCAGTACTTC,CASSLIRLAKHEQYF
TRBV28,15,TRBD1,TRBJ1-2,NA,TGTGCCAGCAGTCTGCTCCCGGGACAGGGGAATGGCTACACCTTC,CASSLLPGQGNGYTF
TRBV2,18,TRBD1,TRBJ1-4,NA,TGTGCCAGCGGACACCGGGACAGCATCCTAATGGGTAATGAAAAACTGTTTTTT,CASGHRDSILMGNEKLFF
TRBV2,18,TRBD1,TRBJ2-1,NA,TGTGCCAGCTTATCGTCACAGGGGCAGAGTAGAGGCTACAATGAGCAGTTCTTC,CASLSSQGQSRGYNEQFF
TRBV7-9,14,NA,TRBJ1-3,NA,TGTGCCAGCAGTACCTACAGCTCTGGAAACACCATATATTTT,CASSTYSSGNTIYF
TRBV25-1,16,TRBD1,TRBJ2-4,NA,TGTGCCAGCAGTGCCCGACAGGGGGCGGGTAAAAACATTCAGTACTTC,CASSARQGAGKNIQYF
TRBV5-1,16,NA,TRBJ2-7,NA,TGCGCCAGCAGCTTTCAGAGGGGGACCCAGGGCTACGAGCAGTACTTC,CASSFQRGTQGYEQYF
TRBV19,15,NA,TRBJ2-5,NA,TGTGCCAGTAGCTTAGGGGGAGCCAAGCAAGAGACCCAGTACTTC,CASSLGGAKQETQYF
TRBV29-1,11,NA,TRBJ1-2,NA,TGCAGCGTTCCACAGGGAGATGGCTACACCTTC,CSVPQGDGYTF
TRBV6-4,15,TRBD1,TRBJ1-2,NA,TGTGCCAGCAGAGGCTCGACAGGGGGTATCGGTGGCTACACCTTC,CASRGSTGGIGGYTF
TRBV11-3,14,NA,TRBJ2-7,NA,TGTGCCAGCAGCTTTCCGGACAGATACTACGAGCAGTACTTC,CASSFPDRYYEQYF
TRBV7-8,14,TRBD1,TRBJ1-2,NA,TGTGCCAGCAGCTTCGGGACAGGGATGGGTGGCTACACCTTC,CASSFGTGMGGYTF
TRBV6-1,15,TRBD1,TRBJ1-5,NA,TGTGCCAGCGTGCCGGGACAGGGGTACAATCAGCCCCAGCATTTT,CASVPGQGYNQPQHF
TRBV29-1,14,NA,TRBJ2-7,NA,TGCAGCGTTGAATTGGGGGGGGGCCCCTACGAGCAGTACTTC,CSVELGGGPYEQYF
TRBV6-1,15,NA,TRBJ1-5,once,TGTGCCAGCAGTGAACTTCGCGGTAGCAATCAGCCCCAGCATTTT,CASSELRGSNQPQHF
TRBV11-2,16,TRBD1,TRBJ1-5,NA,TGTGCCAGCAGTCCGACAGGGGTTGGTGGCAATCAGCCCCAGCATTTT,CASSPTGVGGNQPQHF
TRBV29-1,12,TRBD1,TRBJ1-2,NA,TGCAGCTTCCGACAGGGATTTGATGGCTACACCTTC,CSFRQGFDGYTF
TRBV7-6,13,NA,TRBJ1-2,NA,TGTGCCAGCAGCTCGGGGGGAAACTATGGCTACACCTTC,CASSSGGNYGYTF
TRBV7-9,17,NA,TRBJ1-1,NA,TGTGCCAGCAGCTTGGGGGACTCGGGGTGGGGGAACACTGAAGCTTTCTTT,CASSLGDSGWGNTEAFF
TRBV5-6,15,TRBD2,TRBJ2-5,NA,TGTGCCAGCACCCGGGGGAGCGGGGGGAAAGAGACCCAGTACTTC,CASTRGSGGKETQYF
TRBV9,14,NA,TRBJ1-1,once,TGTGCCAGCAGCGTAGTTCCTGTGAACACTGAAGCTTTCTTT,CASSVVPVNTEAFF
TRBV11-3,15,TRBD1,TRBJ2-7,NA,TGTGCCAGCAGCTCACACGACGGACAGGGGGCCGAGCAGTACTTC,CASSSHDGQGAEQYF
TRBV14,15,NA,TRBJ1-2,NA,TGTGCCAGCAGCCCCCTCGCAACGCGGTACTATGGCTACACCTTC,CASSPLATRYYGYTF
TRBV7-8,15,TRBD2,TRBJ2-1,NA,TGTGCCAGCAGCTTCGGACTAGCGGGGAACAATGAGCAGTTCTTC,CASSFGLAGNNEQFF
TRBV5-1,15,TRBD1,TRBJ1-4,NA,TGCGCCAGCAGCTCACAGGGGGCAACTAATGAAAAACTGTTTTTT,CASSSQGATNEKLFF
TRBV2,15,NA,TRBJ1-1,NA,TGTGCCAGCAATCGTAACAGGGAATGGAACACTGAAGCTTTCTTT,CASNRNREWNTEAFF
TRBV19,15,TRBD1,TRBJ2-7,medium-sized,TGTGCCAGTAGTATTATGTCAGGGGGTGTTTACGAGCAGTACTTC,CASSIMSGGVYEQYF
TRBV29-1,17,TRBD1,TRBJ2-7,NA,TGCAGCGTTTTTGGTCGACAGGGTGTTGGTAGATCCTACGAGCAGTACTTC,CSVFGRQGVGRSYEQYF
TRBV2,16,NA,TRBJ1-5,once,TGTGCCAGCAAAGGCGGGGCAGGCCATAGCAATCAGCCCCAGCATTTT,CASKGGAGHSNQPQHF
TRBV10-2,17,TRBD2,TRBJ2-1,NA,TGCGCCAGCAGTAATCCTAGCGGGGGGACTCGATACAATGAGCAGTTCTTC,CASSNPSGGTRYNEQFF
TRBV30,12,TRBD2,TRBJ2-1,NA,TGTGCCTGGAGCGGGGGGTTCGATGAGCAGTTCTTC,CAWSGGFDEQFF
TRBV4-1,15,NA,TRBJ1-6,NA,TGCGCCAGCAGCCAAGAGGTCCTACATAATTCACCCCTCCACTTT,CASSQEVLHNSPLHF
TRBV11-1,15,NA,TRBJ2-1,NA,TGTGCCAGCAGCTTAGCCCTGACTGGCATCGGTGAGCAGTTCTTC,CASSLALTGIGEQFF
TRBV27,16,TRBD2,TRBJ2-3,NA,TGTGCCAGTTCACTAGCGGGCCCAACCGGGGCAGATACGCAGTATTTT,CASSLAGPTGADTQYF
TRBV10-3,16,TRBD1,TRBJ1-5,NA,TGTGCCATCAGTGAGCAGGCGGGACAGGGTAATCAGCCCCAGCATTTT,CAISEQAGQGNQPQHF
TRBV11-1,17,NA,TRBJ2-2,NA,TGTGCCAGCAGCCCCCGCAGGGGTCCAAGGAACACCGGGGAGCTGTTTTTT,CASSPRRGPRNTGELFF
TRBV11-2,15,NA,TRBJ1-1,NA,TGTGCCAGCAGCTTAGATCCTCTACCCAACACTGAAGCTTTCTTT,CASSLDPLPNTEAFF
TRBV6-4,14,NA,TRBJ1-1,once,TGTGCCAGCAGTGCGGGAGGGGAGAACACTGAAGCTTTCTTT,CASSAGGENTEAFF
TRBV9,13,NA,TRBJ2-7,NA,TGTGCCAGCAGCGCCCCCCCCGGAGGAGAGCAGTACTTC,CASSAPPGGEQYF
TRBV19,12,TRBD1,TRBJ2-5,once,TGTGCCACGGGACAGGGACAGGAGACCCAGTACTTC,CATGQGQETQYF
TRBV7-8,18,TRBD1,TRBJ1-5,NA,TGTGCCAGCAGCTTAGGAGGGGGCCGGGCCTATAGCAATCAGCCCCAGCATTTT,CASSLGGGRAYSNQPQHF
TRBV19,17,NA,TRBJ2-2,NA,TGTGCCAGTAGTGCCTACTCGACAGGTCCGGACACCGGGGAGCTGTTTTTT,CASSAYSTGPDTGELFF
TRBV10-1,16,TRBD1,TRBJ1-2,NA,TGCGCCAGCAGTGCCGGGACAGGGGGCCGCACCTATGGCTACACCTTC,CASSAGTGGRTYGYTF
TRBV5-1,13,NA,TRBJ2-5,NA,TGCGCCAGCAGCTTGGAACTAGCCGAGACCCAGTACTTC,CASSLELAETQYF
TRBV7-8,14,NA,TRBJ1-5,NA,TGTGCCAGCAGCTTACCCGGGAGCAATCAGCCCCAGCATTTT,CASSLPGSNQPQHF
TRBV19,12,TRBD1,TRBJ1-1,NA,TGTGCCAGTGCGACAGGGTACACTGAAGCTTTCTTT,CASATGYTEAFF
TRBV6-1,15,TRBD2,TRBJ2-2,NA,TGTGCCAGCAGTGAACTAGCGGGGGCCACCGGGGAGCTGTTTTTT,CASSELAGATGELFF
TRBV5-4,14,TRBD1,TRBJ1-1,once,TGTGCCACGAGGCAGGGGGCACTGAACACTGAAGCTTTCTTT,CATRQGALNTEAFF
TRBV6-5,14,TRBD2,TRBJ2-7,NA,TGTGCCAGCAGTTACTCTGGCGGGGGCTACGAGCAGTACTTC,CASSYSGGGYEQYF
TRBV5-1,14,NA,TRBJ2-1,NA,TGCGCCAGCAGCTTGGCCGCGGGCTACAATGAGCAGTTCTTC,CASSLAAGYNEQFF
TRBV6-6,13,TRBD1,TRBJ2-1,NA,TGTGCCAGCAGCGAGACAGGGGTCAATGAGCAGTTCTTC,CASSETGVNEQFF
TRBV11-2,17,NA,TRBJ1-4,NA,TGTGCCAGCAGCTTACAACCGTGGGCTGCCCTTAATGAAAAACTGTTTTTT,CASSLQPWAALNEKLFF
TRBV2,13,NA,TRBJ2-1,few,TGTGCCAGCTTCGGAGGCTCCTACAATGAGCAGTTCTTC,CASFGGSYNEQFF
TRBV6-6,14,NA,TRBJ2-3,NA,TGTGCCAGCAGTTACCAGACCAGGGCAGATACGCAGTATTTT,CASSYQTRADTQYF